This TCR beta chain was obtained from a study of radiation and T cells in renal cell carcinoma. CDR1 SGHDT and CDR2 YYEEEE come from the germline V gene. With V trimmed by 3 bases and J by 3 bases, 8 bases remained unmatched. The CDR3 sequence is 16 residues long. Assay used: immunoSEQ multiplex PCR; TCRdb lists only in-frame clones, some missing. The sample lists about 140,000 clones, 75% to 90% seen once, with roughly 23% in the top ten. The time point was: baseline pretreatment blood. Stated treatment: 15 Gy SBRT to primary tumor, nephrectomy 4 weeks later. After SBRT, blood was collected at 2 and 4 weeks, plus baseline. Clear cell pathology was present in this patient's renal cell carcinoma.

V and J are TRBV5-6 and TRBJ1-1; TRBD1 agrees at 10 bases. The TCR sequence derives from a woman in her fifties or sixties with renal cell carcinoma. The specimen comprised blood, sampled from a patient whose treatment included radiotherapy and nephrectomy. As DNA, the CDR3 is TGTGCCAGCAGCTCCCGGGACAGGGGAGGGTACACTGAAGCTTTCTTT. Amino acids: CASSSRDRGGYTEAFF.